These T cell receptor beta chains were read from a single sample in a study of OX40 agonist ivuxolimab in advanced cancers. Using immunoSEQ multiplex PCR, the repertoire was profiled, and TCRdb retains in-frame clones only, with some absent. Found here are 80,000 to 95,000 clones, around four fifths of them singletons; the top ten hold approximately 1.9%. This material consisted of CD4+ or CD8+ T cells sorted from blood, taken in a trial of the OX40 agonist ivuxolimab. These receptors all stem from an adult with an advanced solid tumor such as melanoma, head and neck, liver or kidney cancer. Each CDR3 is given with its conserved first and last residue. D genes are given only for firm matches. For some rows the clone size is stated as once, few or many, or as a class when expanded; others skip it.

CDR3nt: TGTGCCAGCTCACCAGAGGACGGCGGTGGCGAGACCCAGTACTTC
CDR3aa: CASSPEDGGGETQYF
j_gene: TRBJ2-5
abundance: -
v_gene: TRBV18
d_gene: -

CDR3nt: TGTGCCAGCCGTAAGGACGGCTCTGGAAACACCATATATTTT
CDR3aa: CASRKDGSGNTIYF
j_gene: TRBJ1-3
abundance: -
v_gene: TRBV5-5
d_gene: -

CDR3nt: TGTGCCAGCAGCTTAGCCGGGAACCCAGGGGTCGGGGCCAACGTCCTGACTTTC
CDR3aa: CASSLAGNPGVGANVLTF
j_gene: TRBJ2-6
abundance: once
v_gene: TRBV7-3
d_gene: -

CDR3nt: TGCGCCAGCAGCCAGACAGGGGCCACTGAAGCTTTCTTT
CDR3aa: CASSQTGATEAFF
j_gene: TRBJ1-1
abundance: -
v_gene: TRBV4-3
d_gene: TRBD1

CDR3nt: TGTGCCATCAGTGAATCAATGGGGGCAGTTGAGCAGTTCTTC
CDR3aa: CAISESMGAVEQFF
j_gene: TRBJ2-1
abundance: -
v_gene: TRBV10-3
d_gene: -

CDR3nt: TGTGCCAGCAGCTTAGCAGTGGTCAATGAGCAGTTCTTC
CDR3aa: CASSLAVVNEQFF
j_gene: TRBJ2-1
abundance: -
v_gene: TRBV7-6
d_gene: -

CDR3nt: TGTGCCAGCACTGCCCGGGGGCGAGGGTGGACTGAAGCTTTCTTT
CDR3aa: CASTARGRGWTEAFF
j_gene: TRBJ1-1
abundance: -
v_gene: TRBV25-1
d_gene: -

CDR3nt: TGTGCCAGCAGCTTAGGGCTAGCTGCAGATACGCAGTATTTT
CDR3aa: CASSLGLAADTQYF
j_gene: TRBJ2-3
abundance: -
v_gene: TRBV7-2
d_gene: -

CDR3nt: TGTGCCAGCAGCTTTGGTCAGGGATCCTACAATGAGCAGTTCTTC
CDR3aa: CASSFGQGSYNEQFF
j_gene: TRBJ2-1
abundance: -
v_gene: TRBV7-2
d_gene: -

CDR3nt: TGTGCCAGCTCACCAACCGACAGCTCCCTCGAGCAGTACTTC
CDR3aa: CASSPTDSSLEQYF
j_gene: TRBJ2-7
abundance: once
v_gene: TRBV18
d_gene: -

CDR3nt: TGCGCCAGCAGCTTGGCCCACAGGGCGGGTGGGGCCAACGTCCTGACTTTC
CDR3aa: CASSLAHRAGGANVLTF
j_gene: TRBJ2-6
abundance: -
v_gene: TRBV5-1
d_gene: -

CDR3nt: TGTGCCAGCAGCTTGGTAACACAGAACACCGGGGAGCTGTTTTTT
CDR3aa: CASSLVTQNTGELFF
j_gene: TRBJ2-2
abundance: -
v_gene: TRBV5-4
d_gene: -

CDR3nt: TGTGCCAGCTCACCTACAGGGGGCTTGGGCACAGATACGCAGTATTTT
CDR3aa: CASSPTGGLGTDTQYF
j_gene: TRBJ2-3
abundance: -
v_gene: TRBV18
d_gene: TRBD1

CDR3nt: TGTGCCAGCAGCACACAAGTGAGCCGGGAGGTCTTC
CDR3aa: CASSTQVSREVF
j_gene: TRBJ2-1
abundance: -
v_gene: TRBV5-5
d_gene: TRBD2

CDR3nt: TGTGCCAGCAGCTTGGAGGGGGGCTATGGCTACACCTTC
CDR3aa: CASSLEGGYGYTF
j_gene: TRBJ1-2
abundance: -
v_gene: TRBV5-4
d_gene: -

CDR3nt: TGTGCCAGCAGCCTCGGACTAGCGGGGAGTTACGAGCAGTACTTC
CDR3aa: CASSLGLAGSYEQYF
j_gene: TRBJ2-7
abundance: -
v_gene: TRBV5-4
d_gene: TRBD2

CDR3nt: TGTGCCAGCAGTGGAGGGGACGGCCACAGTTGGTACGAGCAGTACTTC
CDR3aa: CASSGGDGHSWYEQYF
j_gene: TRBJ2-7
abundance: -
v_gene: TRBV2
d_gene: -

CDR3nt: TGTGCCAGCAGCGTAGGACAGGGGCATTGGTACGAGCAGTACTTC
CDR3aa: CASSVGQGHWYEQYF
j_gene: TRBJ2-7
abundance: -
v_gene: TRBV9
d_gene: TRBD1

CDR3nt: TGTGCCAGCGCCCGGGTTCTCTCTGGAAACACCATATATTTT
CDR3aa: CASARVLSGNTIYF
j_gene: TRBJ1-3
abundance: -
v_gene: TRBV2
d_gene: -

CDR3nt: TGTGCCAGTAGCATCGACCTAGGGACAGAATATGGCTACACCTTC
CDR3aa: CASSIDLGTEYGYTF
j_gene: TRBJ1-2
abundance: once
v_gene: TRBV19
d_gene: TRBD1

CDR3nt: TGTGCCAGCAGCCCCTGGGGGGCGGACTATGGCTACACCTTC
CDR3aa: CASSPWGADYGYTF
j_gene: TRBJ1-2
abundance: -
v_gene: TRBV5-4
d_gene: -

CDR3nt: TGTGCCAGCAGTCAACGGGACAACCTTTCACCCCTCCACTTT
CDR3aa: CASSQRDNLSPLHF
j_gene: TRBJ1-6
abundance: once
v_gene: TRBV6-5
d_gene: -

CDR3nt: TGTGCCAGCAGCGCGCCGGCGCAGGGGGGCCCCGGGGAGCTGTTTTTT
CDR3aa: CASSAPAQGGPGELFF
j_gene: TRBJ2-2
abundance: few
v_gene: TRBV9
d_gene: -

CDR3nt: TGCGCCAGCAGCCAATTAAGCCAGAACACCGGGGAGCTGTTTTTT
CDR3aa: CASSQLSQNTGELFF
j_gene: TRBJ2-2
abundance: -
v_gene: TRBV4-1
d_gene: -

CDR3nt: TGTGCCAGCAGCTTGGGAGGGGAGGGAGATACGCAGTATTTT
CDR3aa: CASSLGGEGDTQYF
j_gene: TRBJ2-3
abundance: once
v_gene: TRBV5-8
d_gene: TRBD2

CDR3nt: TGTGCCAGCAGACCTCACTCGGAGGGCTCCGAAGCTTTCTTT
CDR3aa: CASRPHSEGSEAFF
j_gene: TRBJ1-1
abundance: -
v_gene: TRBV28
d_gene: -

CDR3nt: TGTGCCAGCAGTTCCCTACAGGGTAATTGGGGAAACACTGAAGCTTTCTTT
CDR3aa: CASSSLQGNWGNTEAFF
j_gene: TRBJ1-1
abundance: -
v_gene: TRBV7-9
d_gene: -

CDR3nt: TGTGCTAGCAGCTACGACCGGGGGGCGGAGACCCAGTACTTC
CDR3aa: CASSYDRGAETQYF
j_gene: TRBJ2-5
abundance: once
v_gene: TRBV7-7
d_gene: -

CDR3nt: TGTGCCGGCAATCCCGGGACAGGGGTCAATGAGCAGTTCTTC
CDR3aa: CAGNPGTGVNEQFF
j_gene: TRBJ2-1
abundance: -
v_gene: TRBV2
d_gene: TRBD1

CDR3nt: TGTGCCAGTAGTACCCGATGGGGTCCGAGCACTGAAGCTTTCTTT
CDR3aa: CASSTRWGPSTEAFF
j_gene: TRBJ1-1
abundance: -
v_gene: TRBV19
d_gene: -

CDR3nt: TGCGCCAGCAGCCCGACTAGCGGGGGGTCGTACGAGCAGTACTTC
CDR3aa: CASSPTSGGSYEQYF
j_gene: TRBJ2-7
abundance: -
v_gene: TRBV5-1
d_gene: TRBD2

CDR3nt: TGTGCCTGGAGTGATAGACAGACTGGATGGTATGGCTACACCTTC
CDR3aa: CAWSDRQTGWYGYTF
j_gene: TRBJ1-2
abundance: -
v_gene: TRBV30
d_gene: -

CDR3nt: TGTGCCAGCAGCGCCCAAGGTCAGATTAGTAACGAGCAGTACTTC
CDR3aa: CASSAQGQISNEQYF
j_gene: TRBJ2-7
abundance: -
v_gene: TRBV7-2
d_gene: -

CDR3nt: TGCGCCAGCAGCTTGGGTCAGGGACTAGCGACTTCAGGTGAGCAGTTCTTC
CDR3aa: CASSLGQGLATSGEQFF
j_gene: TRBJ2-1
abundance: -
v_gene: TRBV5-1
d_gene: TRBD2

CDR3nt: TGTGCCAGCAGTGTCGGGACCGGCGGTGAAAAACTGTTTTTT
CDR3aa: CASSVGTGGEKLFF
j_gene: TRBJ1-4
abundance: -
v_gene: TRBV2
d_gene: -

CDR3nt: TGCGCCAGCAGCCGTAGCGGGGGGCAAAATGAGCAGTTCTTC
CDR3aa: CASSRSGGQNEQFF
j_gene: TRBJ2-1
abundance: -
v_gene: TRBV5-1
d_gene: TRBD2

CDR3nt: TGTGCCAGCAGTGAAGAAAGTTATGGCTACACCTTC
CDR3aa: CASSEESYGYTF
j_gene: TRBJ1-2
abundance: -
v_gene: TRBV2
d_gene: -

CDR3nt: TGTGCCAGTGGACCGGGCCCGAATTCACCCCTCCACTTT
CDR3aa: CASGPGPNSPLHF
j_gene: TRBJ1-6
abundance: -
v_gene: TRBV19
d_gene: -

CDR3nt: TGTGCCAGCAGCTTACGACAGGGGCTCGCACCCCTCCACTTT
CDR3aa: CASSLRQGLAPLHF
j_gene: TRBJ1-6
abundance: once
v_gene: TRBV7-9
d_gene: TRBD1

CDR3nt: TGTGCCAGCAGTGAAAAGGATTATGGCTACACCTTC
CDR3aa: CASSEKDYGYTF
j_gene: TRBJ1-2
abundance: -
v_gene: TRBV6-1
d_gene: -

CDR3nt: TGTGCCAGCAGCTTAGGGCAGGCCACGTACCAAGAGACCCAGTACTTC
CDR3aa: CASSLGQATYQETQYF
j_gene: TRBJ2-5
abundance: -
v_gene: TRBV11-2
d_gene: -

CDR3nt: TGTGCCACCGCGGGAGGGGGCGGAAATTCACCCCTCCACTTT
CDR3aa: CATAGGGGNSPLHF
j_gene: TRBJ1-6
abundance: -
v_gene: TRBV2
d_gene: TRBD1

CDR3nt: TGTGCCAGCAGCTCCCAAGGGGGGGAAGAGACCCAGTACTTC
CDR3aa: CASSSQGGEETQYF
j_gene: TRBJ2-5
abundance: -
v_gene: TRBV5-4
d_gene: -

CDR3nt: TGTGCCAGCAGCTTCCGGGACAGGGGGCCCGAGCAGTACTTC
CDR3aa: CASSFRDRGPEQYF
j_gene: TRBJ2-7
abundance: -
v_gene: TRBV5-4
d_gene: TRBD1